This T cell receptor beta chain was sequenced during a study of human CD4 T cells and Enterobacteriaceae. CDR1 is KGHSH and CDR2 is LQKENI in the germline V gene. V was cut by 2 bases and J by 4 bases, with 12 bases left in between. This CDR3 is built from 15 residues. Here immunoSEQ multiplex PCR was the method, and the copy in TCRdb shows in-frame clones only, minus some. The table shows roughly 30,000 clones, with 82% occurring only once. All CD4+ cells other than CD45RA+CCR7+CD95- naive cells were sorted as memory, over 95% pure. Input material: memory CD4+ T cells from blood. The chain is built from TRBV18 and TRBJ1-3; D gene uncertain. The clonotype originates from a human donor in good health. Written as DNA, the CDR3 is TGTGCCAGCTCACCAGCCGGGATGGGCGGAAACACCATATATTTT. It translates to CASSPAGMGGNTIYF.